This TCR beta chain appears in the sequencing data of a study of blood T cell repertoires in COVID-19. This table comes from immunoSEQ multiplex PCR, and its TCRdb copy is limited to in-frame clones, with some not included. In the table there are around 320,000 clones, around 85% of which are singletons. Specimen: peripheral blood. The sequence was collected from a human donor in a cohort sampled during active COVID-19.

The CDR3 spells CASSRQVVNTEAFF. CDR3 DNA sequence: TGTGCCAGCTCAAGGCAGGTCGTGAACACTGAAGCTTTCTTT. The V call is TRBV18, the J call TRBJ1-1; no firm D call. The germline V and J ends were trimmed by 5 bases and 0 bases, with 10 bases remaining between them. This CDR3 comprises 14 residues. Germline V gene sequence: CDR1 KGHSH, CDR2 LQKENI.